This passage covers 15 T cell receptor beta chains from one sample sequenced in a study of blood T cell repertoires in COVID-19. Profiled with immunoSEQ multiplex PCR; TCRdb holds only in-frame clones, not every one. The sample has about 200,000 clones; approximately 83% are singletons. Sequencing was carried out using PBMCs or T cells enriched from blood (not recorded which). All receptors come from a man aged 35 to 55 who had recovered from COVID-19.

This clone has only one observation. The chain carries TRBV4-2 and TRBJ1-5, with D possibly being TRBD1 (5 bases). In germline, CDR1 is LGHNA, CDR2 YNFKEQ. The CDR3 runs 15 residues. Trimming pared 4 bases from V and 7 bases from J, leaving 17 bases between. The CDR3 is CASSLSRVAAQPQHF. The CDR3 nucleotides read TGTGCCAGCAGCCTCTCCAGGGTTGCAGCCCAGCCCCAGCATTTT.

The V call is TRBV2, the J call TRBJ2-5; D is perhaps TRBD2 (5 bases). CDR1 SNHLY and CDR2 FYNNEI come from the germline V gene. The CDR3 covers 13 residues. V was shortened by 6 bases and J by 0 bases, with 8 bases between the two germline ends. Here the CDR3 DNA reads TGTGCCAGCAGGGAGCGGAACCAAGAGACCCAGTACTTC. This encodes CASRERNQETQYF. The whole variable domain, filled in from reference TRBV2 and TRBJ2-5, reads EPEVTQTPSHQVTQMGQEVILRCVPISNHLYFYWYRQILGQKVEFLVSFYNNEISEKSEIFDDQFSVERPDGSNFTLKIRSTKLEDSAMYFCASRERNQETQYFGPGTRLLVL.

The CDR3 DNA sequence: TGTGCCAGCAGTTTTTCGACCCTGGAGGGTGAAAAACTGTTTTTT. Translating gives CASSFSTLEGEKLFF. This chain links TRBV28 with TRBJ1-4, with D unclear. In germline, CDR1 is MDHEN, CDR2 SYDVKM. Between the trimmed V and J ends, which lost 3 bases and 7 bases, there was a span of 15 bases. This CDR3 contains 15 residues.

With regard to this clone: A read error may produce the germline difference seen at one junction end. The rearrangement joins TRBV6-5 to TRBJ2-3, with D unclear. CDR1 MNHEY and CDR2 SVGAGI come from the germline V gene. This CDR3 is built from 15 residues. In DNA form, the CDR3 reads TGTGCCAGCAGCGACCGAGGATTCAGCATAGATACGCAGTATTTT. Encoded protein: CASSDRGFSIDTQYF.

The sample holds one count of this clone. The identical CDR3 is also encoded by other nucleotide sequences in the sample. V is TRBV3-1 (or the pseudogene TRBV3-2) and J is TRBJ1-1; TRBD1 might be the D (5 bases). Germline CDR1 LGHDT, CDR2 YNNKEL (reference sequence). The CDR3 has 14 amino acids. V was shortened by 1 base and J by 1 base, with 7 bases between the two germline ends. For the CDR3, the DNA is TGTGCCAGCAGCCAAGTGGGGGGGAACACTGAAGCTTTCTTT. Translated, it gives CASSQVGGNTEAFF.

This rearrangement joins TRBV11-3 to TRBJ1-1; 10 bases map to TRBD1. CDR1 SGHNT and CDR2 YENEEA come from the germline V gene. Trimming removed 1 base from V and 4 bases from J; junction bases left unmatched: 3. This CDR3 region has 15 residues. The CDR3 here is CASSLGGQGITEAFF. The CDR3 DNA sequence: TGTGCCAGCAGCTTAGGGGGACAGGGGATCACTGAAGCTTTCTTT.

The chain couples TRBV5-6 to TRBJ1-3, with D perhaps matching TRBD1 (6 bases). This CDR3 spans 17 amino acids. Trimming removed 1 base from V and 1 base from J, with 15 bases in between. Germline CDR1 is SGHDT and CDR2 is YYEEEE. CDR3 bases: TGTGCCAGCAGCTTGATTACAGGGTCCTTGTCTGGAAACACCATATATTTT. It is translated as CASSLITGSLSGNTIYF.

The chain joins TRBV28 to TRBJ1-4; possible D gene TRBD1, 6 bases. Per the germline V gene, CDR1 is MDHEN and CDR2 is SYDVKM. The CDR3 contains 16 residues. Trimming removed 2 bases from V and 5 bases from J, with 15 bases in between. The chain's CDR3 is CASSLNKGQRNEKLFF. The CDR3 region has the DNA TGTGCCAGCAGTTTAAACAAAGGACAGAGGAATGAAAAACTGTTTTTT.

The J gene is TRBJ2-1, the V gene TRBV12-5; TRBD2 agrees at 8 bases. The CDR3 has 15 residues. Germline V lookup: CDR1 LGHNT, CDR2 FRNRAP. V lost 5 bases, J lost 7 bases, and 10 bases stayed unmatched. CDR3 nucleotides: TGTGCTAGTGGTGACGGGGTAGCGGGGACTAATGAGCAGTTCTTC. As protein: CASGDGVAGTNEQFF.

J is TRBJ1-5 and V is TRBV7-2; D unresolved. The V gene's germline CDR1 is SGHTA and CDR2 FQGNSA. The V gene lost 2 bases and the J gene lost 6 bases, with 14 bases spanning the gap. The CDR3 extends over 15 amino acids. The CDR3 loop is CASSLTLGVAQPQHF. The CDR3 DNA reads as TGTGCCAGCAGCTTAACTCTCGGGGTGGCTCAGCCCCAGCATTTT.

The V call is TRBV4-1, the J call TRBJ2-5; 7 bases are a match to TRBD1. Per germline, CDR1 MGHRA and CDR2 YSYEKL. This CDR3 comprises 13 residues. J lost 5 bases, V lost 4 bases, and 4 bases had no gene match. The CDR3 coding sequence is TGCGCCAGCAGCCCACAGGGGATGGAGACCCAGTACTTC. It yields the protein CASSPQGMETQYF.

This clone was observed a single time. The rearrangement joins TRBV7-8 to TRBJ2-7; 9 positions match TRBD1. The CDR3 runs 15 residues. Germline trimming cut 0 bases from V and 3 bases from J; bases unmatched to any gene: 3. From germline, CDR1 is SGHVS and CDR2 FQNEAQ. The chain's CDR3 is CASSLAETGGYEQYF. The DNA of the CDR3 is TGTGCCAGCAGCTTAGCTGAGACAGGGGGCTACGAGCAGTACTTC.

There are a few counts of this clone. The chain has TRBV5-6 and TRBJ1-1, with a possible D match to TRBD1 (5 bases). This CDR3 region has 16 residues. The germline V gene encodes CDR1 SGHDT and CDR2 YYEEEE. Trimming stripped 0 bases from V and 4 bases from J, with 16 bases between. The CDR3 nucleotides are TGTGCCAGCAGCTTGGCCCGTAGGGGAGGTACCACTGAAGCTTTCTTT. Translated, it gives CASSLARRGGTTEAFF.

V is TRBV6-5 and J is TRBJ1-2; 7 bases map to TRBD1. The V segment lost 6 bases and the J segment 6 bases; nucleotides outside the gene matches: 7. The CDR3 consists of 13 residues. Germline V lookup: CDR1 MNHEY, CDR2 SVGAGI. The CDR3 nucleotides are TGTGCCAGCAGGCCACAGGGGATACATGGCTACACCTTC. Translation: CASRPQGIHGYTF.

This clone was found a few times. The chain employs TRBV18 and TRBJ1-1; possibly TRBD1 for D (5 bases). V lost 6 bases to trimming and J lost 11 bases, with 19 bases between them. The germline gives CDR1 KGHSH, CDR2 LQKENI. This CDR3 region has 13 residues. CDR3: CASSPADTRGAFF. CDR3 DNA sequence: TGTGCCAGCTCTCCTGCGGACACCCGGGGGGCTTTCTTT.